This passage covers 9 T cell receptor beta chains from one sample sequenced in a study of cytotoxic CD8 clonotypes in ibrutinib-treated CLL. TCRdb's table, derived via immunoSEQ multiplex PCR, lists solely in-frame clones and lacks some. The sample carries about 200,000 clones, about four fifths recorded once. The specimen comprised PBMCs, sampled after 12 months of ibrutinib treatment. Every receptor here comes from a human donor with chronic lymphocytic leukemia.

The chain couples TRBV19 to TRBJ2-7, with 10 bases aligning to TRBD1. J was trimmed by 1 base and V by 3 bases; bases with no gene match: 6. In germline, CDR1 is LNHDA, CDR2 SQIVND (reference sequence). This CDR3 is built from 16 residues. CDR3 amino acids: CASSMADRGTSYEQYF. The CDR3 region has the DNA TGTGCCAGTAGTATGGCGGACAGGGGGACATCCTACGAGCAGTACTTC.

The CDR3 DNA sequence: TGTGCCAGCAGTCTAGCACCTAGCTCCTACAATGAGCAGTTCTTC. Translating it yields CASSLAPSSYNEQFF. The gene calls are TRBV6-5 and TRBJ2-1; a weak D match, TRBD2 (5 bases). Per the germline V gene, CDR1 is MNHEY and CDR2 is SVGAGI. V was cut by 5 bases and J by 0 bases, with 11 bases left in between. The CDR3 is made up of 15 amino acids.

The V gene is TRBV11-2, the J gene TRBJ2-7; TRBD2 matches 7 bases. This CDR3 is built from 14 residues. Germline assignment: CDR1 SGHAT and CDR2 FQNNGV. With V trimmed by 5 bases and J by 4 bases, 8 bases remained unmatched. In DNA form, the CDR3 reads TGTGCCAGCAGCCCTGGGCCCGGGAGGTACGAGCAGTACTTC. Translating it yields CASSPGPGRYEQYF.

This sequence joins TRBV12-5 and TRBJ2-1, with 8 bases aligning to TRBD1. Germline V lookup: CDR1 LGHNT, CDR2 FRNRAP. The CDR3 extends over 17 amino acids. The V segment lost 0 bases and the J segment 8 bases; nucleotides outside the gene matches: 12. The CDR3 DNA reads TGTGCTAGTGGTTTGGTACTCGGACAGGGTGGAGGCGATGAGCAGTTCTTC. Its translation is CASGLVLGQGGGDEQFF.

This rearrangement joins TRBV11-2 to TRBJ2-2; D is undetermined. V lost 0 bases and J 2 bases, leaving 4 bases between the germline ends. Per germline, CDR1 SGHAT and CDR2 FQNNGV. The CDR3 is 14 residues long. CDR3 in DNA: TGTGCCAGCAGCTTAGACCTAAACACCGGGGAGCTGTTTTTT. Amino acids: CASSLDLNTGELFF.

V usage is TRBV11-3 and J usage is TRBJ2-7; no definite D call. V lost 5 bases, J lost 0 bases, and 8 bases lay in between. Germline V lookup: CDR1 SGHNT, CDR2 YENEEA. This CDR3 comprises 13 residues. CDR3 DNA: TGTGCCAGCAGCCCCCGGAACTCCTACGAGCAGTACTTC. This gives the protein CASSPRNSYEQYF.

The chain couples TRBV23-1 to TRBJ1-1; D ambiguous. TRBV23-1 is given ORF status, its function remaining uncertain. V lost 1 base, J lost 1 base, and 10 bases lay in between. The CDR3 covers 15 residues. In DNA, the CDR3 is TGCGCCAGCAGTCAATACAGACGAAAGAACACTGAAGCTTTCTTT. Its protein is CASSQYRRKNTEAFF.

This clone was found a few times. The CDR3 DNA reads TGTGCCAGTAGTATAGCTAGGACGGATACGCAGTATTTT. This translates into CASSIARTDTQYF. This chain joins TRBV19 and TRBJ2-3; D unresolved. The germline V and J ends were trimmed by 1 base and 6 bases, with 8 bases remaining between them. The CDR3 extends over 13 amino acids. Germline CDR1 is LNHDA and CDR2 is SQIVND (reference sequence).

The V gene is TRBV7-9, the J gene TRBJ2-7; D unresolved. The germline V and J ends were trimmed by 6 bases and 0 bases, with 12 bases remaining between them. The CDR3 extends over 14 amino acids. Germline CDR1 is SEHNR and CDR2 is FQNEAQ (reference sequence). The CDR3 sequence: CASRQDGSSYEQYF. The CDR3 DNA sequence: TGTGCCAGCAGGCAAGACGGAAGCTCCTACGAGCAGTACTTC.